The clone carrying this TCR beta chain was detected only a few times. Its antigen remains unknown. This sample was taken from a study of identical twins. General observations from the study: High-abundance cord blood beta clonotypes had fewer insertions; memory repertoires showed none.

A universal primer binding site was introduced by template switching. The final cDNA contained unique molecular identifiers. TCRdb passed the 5' RACE reads through MiXCR, listing each CDR3 protein once. Seen here are 1.5 million to 2 million distinct CDR3 sequences, less than 35% observed once, and the top ten hold around 0.25%. Trimming shortened V by 0 bases and J by 8 bases, and 8 bases separated the two germline ends. Germline V CDR1 and CDR2: SGDLS, YYNGEE. This CDR3 has 12 amino acids. This chain links TRBV9 with TRBJ1-1; D gene ambiguous. Input material: cord blood. The sequence was collected from a newborn girl in good health. CDR3 sequence: CASSVVGPEAFF. The CDR3 DNA reads as TGTGCCAGCAGCGTAGTAGGGCCAGAAGCTTTCTTT.